Below, 18 T cell receptor beta chains from the same sample are listed, as sequenced in a study of T cells expressing NK-cell markers. TCRdb reanalyzed the 5' RACE reads, giving one entry per CDR3 protein sequence and no DNA. The sample spans 200,000 to 300,000 distinct CDR3 sequences; the ten largest clones claim around 3.9%. Sequenced input: blood T cells: a sorted CD56 or NKG2C T cell subset, CD4+ or CD8+ T cells, or bulk PBMC T cells (not recorded which). The source of these receptors is a woman aged 18-70 years in good health.

The CDR3 sequence is CANPPRGKYEQYF. The genes are TRBV25-1 and TRBJ2-7; the D call from TCRdb, TRBD1, cannot be confirmed without DNA. There are 13 residues in the CDR3. CDR1 and CDR2 from the germline V gene are MGHDK and SYGVNS.

The genes are TRBV4-3 and TRBJ2-3. The germline V gene has CDR1 LGHNA and CDR2 YSLEER. The CDR3 has 15 residues. The CDR3: CASSQVFYGTDTQYF.

The J gene is TRBJ2-1, the V gene TRBV20-1; no DNA is available, so the TRBD2 call from TCRdb remains unchecked. CDR3 length equals 15 residues. Germline V gives CDR1 DFQATT, CDR2 SNEGSKA (reference sequence). The CDR3 protein is CSARDPQGGYNEQFF.

This rearrangement joins TRBV12-3 or TRBV12-4 to TRBJ2-5; the TCRdb call, TRBD1, lacks DNA for checking. This CDR3 spans 15 amino acids. The CDR3: CASSSRQGGQETQYF.

The chain recombines TRBV9 with TRBJ2-5; with no DNA, the TCRdb D assignment of TRBD1 cannot be verified. Germline CDR1 is SGDLS and CDR2 is YYNGEE. The CDR3 loop spans 16 amino acids. The CDR3 region is CASSVASGQGQETQYF.

The chain has TRBV5-1 and TRBJ2-3; TCRdb indicates TRBD1, and absent DNA this call remains unverified. In germline, CDR1 is SGHRS, CDR2 YFSETQ. This CDR3 has 14 residues. The CDR3 region is CASTRRGFTDTQYF.

This chain joins TRBV11-2 and TRBJ2-1. There are 11 residues in the CDR3. CDR1 is SGHAT, CDR2 FQNNGV, per germline. CDR3 in amino acids: CASSRYNEQFF.

The chain is built from TRBV20-1 and TRBJ2-5; as DNA is missing, the TRBD1 call by TCRdb cannot be tested. This CDR3 is built from 20 residues. Germline V lookup: CDR1 DFQATT, CDR2 SNEGSKA (reference sequence). CDR3 protein: CSASGPRQRGGGIGQETQYF.

The genes are TRBV18 and TRBJ2-2; TCRdb returns TRBD1, unconfirmable since there is no DNA. The CDR3 covers 16 residues. Germline loops: CDR1 KGHSH, CDR2 LQKENI. CDR3 sequence reads: CASSPPGTGRTGELFF.

The V gene is TRBV7-2, the J gene TRBJ2-7; TCRdb proposes TRBD1, but this gene call is untestable without DNA. Germline assignment: CDR1 SGHTA and CDR2 FQGNSA. The CDR3 covers 14 residues. The CDR3: CASSLMTGTYEQYF.

The chain has TRBV12-3 or TRBV12-4 and TRBJ2-1; with no DNA, the TCRdb D assignment of TRBD2 cannot be verified. The CDR3 consists of 15 residues. This CDR3 reads CASSFVAGAYNEQFF.

The genes are TRBV12-3 or TRBV12-4 and TRBJ1-3. The CDR3 is 14 residues long. The CDR3 spells CASPIEHSGNTIYF.

The chain couples TRBV20-1 to TRBJ2-7. The CDR3 spans 13 residues. Germline loops: CDR1 DFQATT, CDR2 SNEGSKA (reference sequence). CDR3 sequence: CSALDRNSYEQYF.

The chain recombines TRBV7-2 with TRBJ1-3. This CDR3 contains 15 residues. Germline V gene lookup returns CDR1 SGHTA and CDR2 FQGNSA. The CDR3 protein is CASSFQGDSGNTIYF.

This rearrangement joins TRBV12-3 or TRBV12-4 to TRBJ2-1; TCRdb picks TRBD1, but there is no DNA to check that call. The CDR3 has 13 residues. The CDR3 loop is CASSPGSYNEQFF.

V gene TRBV11-2 combines with J gene TRBJ2-3. The CDR3 runs to 14 residues. Germline-derived CDR1 and CDR2 are SGHAT and FQNNGV. CDR3 sequence: CASSLDVGADTQYF.

The chain links TRBV7-9 to TRBJ2-3; TCRdb's D gene call, TRBD2, goes unchecked for lack of DNA. The CDR3 runs 16 residues. Germline CDR1 is SEHNR and CDR2 is FQNEAQ (reference sequence). CDR3 in amino acids: CASSWTSPSLADTQYF.

This chain connects TRBV7-3 to TRBJ2-1; TCRdb's D gene call, TRBD1, goes unchecked for lack of DNA. CDR1 SGHTA and CDR2 FQGTGA come from the germline V gene. The CDR3 spans 15 residues. The CDR3 sequence is CASSLAGELGGEQFF. The full variable domain, rest sourced from reference TRBV7-3 and TRBJ2-1, is GAGVSQTPSNKVTEKGKYVELRCDPISGHTALYWYRQSLGQGPEFLIYFQGTGAADDSGLPNDRFFAVRPEGSVSTLKIQRTERGDSAVYLCASSLAGELGGEQFFGPGTRLTVL.